This T cell receptor (beta chain) came from a study of blood T cell repertoires in COVID-19. Across the whole study: The samples span acute and convalescent COVID-19 from the United States, Italy and Spain.

The CDR3 length is 14 residues. With V trimmed by 4 bases and J by 6 bases, 5 bases remained unmatched. Germline values: CDR1 LGHDT, CDR2 YNNKEL (reference sequence). This clone was detected a few times. Assay: immunoSEQ multiplex PCR; the TCRdb copy retains only in-frame clones and omits some. Of about 120,000 clones in the sample, approximately 84% were seen once. The TCR comes from a man in his 70s with active or convalescent COVID-19. The sequencing input was peripheral blood. The gene calls are TRBV3-1 (or the pseudogene TRBV3-2) and TRBJ1-4; 7 positions match TRBD1. The CDR3 DNA reads TGTGCCAGCAGCCGGAGACAGGGCTATGAAAAACTGTTTTTT. It encodes CASSRRQGYEKLFF.